This TCR beta chain was captured in a study of OX40 agonist ivuxolimab in advanced cancers. Study-wide background: Mean age 60 years, range about 23 to 80; nearly 85% male.

Broader study findings: Antigen specificity was not determined for the expanded peripheral T cells. CD4+ and CD8+ blood T cells expanded clonally by week 6 at 0.1 to 3.0 mg/kg. The study found that CD8+ T cells averaged more expanded clones than CD4+.

Comment on this clone: Its antigen is as yet unknown.

Sequenced by immunoSEQ multiplex PCR; TCRdb stores in-frame clones only, minus some. This table holds roughly 62,000 clones, about nine tenths found once. Germline lookup yields CDR1 ENHRY and CDR2 SYGVKD. The trim removed 3 bases at V and 4 bases at J, leaving 9 bases unmatched. CDR3 length: 17 residues. This chain uses TRBV10-3 with TRBJ2-5; TRBD2 agrees at 12 bases. The material was CD4+ or CD8+ T cells sorted from blood, obtained in a trial of the OX40 agonist ivuxolimab. The sequence was collected from an adult with an advanced solid tumor such as melanoma, head and neck, liver or kidney cancer. The CDR3 spells CAISDFASGRATETQYF. CDR3 DNA sequence: TGTGCCATCAGTGACTTTGCTAGCGGGAGGGCCACAGAGACCCAGTACTTC.